A single T cell receptor (beta chain) is shown here with its context. The data derive from a study of blood T cell repertoires in COVID-19. At the level of the study: Sites across the United States, Italy and Spain contributed samples from acute and convalescent COVID-19. PBMCs, B-cell-depleted T cells, or T cells were the source of the cDNA or gDNA that made up the material.

Germline V gene sequence: CDR1 LNHDA, CDR2 SQIVND (reference sequence). This CDR3 has 16 amino acids. V was pared by 5 bases and J by 9 bases, with 23 bases between. Under the authors' procedure: Amplification with reference gene primers provided the estimates of nucleated cell counts. Profiling relied on immunoSEQ multiplex PCR, and the TCRdb table lists in-frame clones only, not all of them. That table is the source of V, J and clone size, and D and trimming were worked out from the DNA. The sample has 80,000 or so clones, about 85% seen once. The rearrangement links TRBV19 to TRBJ2-1; D perhaps matches TRBD2 (7 bases). The sequence derives from a human donor in a cohort sampled during active COVID-19. The specimen sequenced was peripheral blood. DNA for the CDR3: TGTGCCAGTAGTCCCCTGAGTGCGGGGGCCTCCGGTGAGCAGTTCTTC. Amino acids: CASSPLSAGASGEQFF.